The subject of this entry is one T cell receptor (beta chain). Its antigen remains unidentified. The CDR3 has 16 amino acids. J lost 5 bases, V lost 5 bases, and 6 bases had no gene match. Germline CDR1 reads SGHTA; CDR2 reads FQGNSA. Sequenced by immunoSEQ multiplex PCR; TCRdb stores in-frame clones only, minus some. The sample consists of 100,000 or so clones, roughly 90% of them appearing once. This specimen comes from a study of graft-versus-host responses after intestinal transplantation. Study results and limitations: Some GvH clones appeared in ileal mucosa or blood before recipient bone marrow. There was an association between peak levels of circulating GvH clones and early post-transplant HvG declines.

This TCR derives from a human donor who received an intestinal transplant. The starting material was unstimulated CD4+ T cells sorted from spleen or lymph node cells, obtained before intestinal transplant. The chain combines TRBV7-2 with TRBJ2-3; TRBD2 matches at 14 bases. The CDR3 bases are TGTGCCAGCAGCCCCGGACTAGCGGGAGGAGGAGATACGCAGTATTTT. It is translated as CASSPGLAGGGDTQYF.